The 5 T cell receptor beta chains below come from one sample, sequenced in a study of radiation and T cells in renal cell carcinoma. As for time point: baseline pretreatment blood. The treatment was: 15 Gy SBRT to primary tumor, nephrectomy 4 weeks later. Data came from immunoSEQ multiplex PCR; TCRdb stores just in-frame clones and leaves some out. The table has 140,000 or so clones, more than 70% seen once. Specimen: blood, collected from a patient whose treatment included radiotherapy and nephrectomy. Receptors originate from a woman between 50 and 59 years old with renal cell carcinoma.

This sequence joins TRBV6-5 and TRBJ2-2; 7 bases map to TRBD1. Germline V lookup: CDR1 MNHEY, CDR2 SVGAGI. CDR3 size: 13 residues. With V trimmed by 5 bases and J by 5 bases, 2 bases remained unmatched. CDR3 nucleotides: TGTGCCAGCAGTCGACAGGGTACCGGGGAGCTGTTTTTT. This sequence encodes CASSRQGTGELFF.

This clone was seen once. The V and J genes are TRBV5-1 and TRBJ2-3; 7 nucleotides match TRBD1. The CDR3 is 15 residues long. The V segment lost 3 bases and the J segment 4 bases; nucleotides outside the gene matches: 8. From germline, CDR1 is SGHRS and CDR2 YFSETQ. The CDR3 nucleotides read TGCGCCAGCAGCTCCCCGACAGGGAATTCAGATACGCAGTATTTT. Residues: CASSSPTGNSDTQYF.

V and J are TRBV25-1 and TRBJ1-5, with D possibly being TRBD1 (6 bases). V was clipped by 5 bases and J by 5 bases, with 13 bases between them. Germline CDR1 is MGHDK and CDR2 is SYGVNS. This CDR3 has 14 amino acids. The CDR3 nucleotides are TGTGCCAGCAGTAGAACAGGGCGGGATCAGCCCCAGCATTTT. It yields the protein CASSRTGRDQPQHF.

The chain links TRBV4-1 to TRBJ2-2, with 12 bases identical to TRBD1. The CDR3 is 20 residues long. The V gene end was trimmed by 4 bases and the J gene end by 6 bases; junction bases not matched to a gene: 18. Per germline, CDR1 MGHRA and CDR2 YSYEKL. Here the CDR3 DNA reads TGCGCCAGCAGCCGCATCCAAGGCAGGGACAGGGGGCCCCCGGCCGGGGAGCTGTTTTTT. Its protein is CASSRIQGRDRGPPAGELFF.

The chain carries TRBV11-2 and TRBJ2-7; D gene unclear. The V and J ends lost 5 bases and 3 bases respectively, with 14 bases between them. CDR1 is SGHAT, CDR2 FQNNGV, per germline. The CDR3 has 14 residues. In nucleotides, the CDR3 is TGTGCCAGCAGCGCCGGGTCAGAGGACTACGAGCAGTACTTC. Translated: CASSAGSEDYEQYF.